This TCR beta chain was obtained from a study of CD8+CD57+ T cells in acquired aplastic anemia. Sequencing involved patients with CD8+CD57+ cell expansion previously shown by flow cytometry. The CDR3 loop spans 12 amino acids. V gave up 3 bases and J gave up 5 bases, with 8 bases separating them. Germline values: CDR1 SNHLY, CDR2 FYNNEI. Profiling that covered TCR beta VDJ and CDR3 relied on genomic DNA as its template. TCRdb itself ran the reads through MiXCR, one entry per CDR3 protein. In the table there are under 250,000 distinct CDR3 sequences, approximately 50% of which are singletons. This sequence was found in a human donor with aplastic anemia. The sequencing input was sorted CD4+, CD8+, or CD8+CD57+ T cells (not recorded which) from PBMCs. V and J are TRBV2 and TRBJ2-7; D gene ambiguous. The CDR3 DNA follows: TGTGCCAGCAGTGACCGCTACAACGAGCAGTACTTC. This encodes CASSDRYNEQYF.